Shown below are 20 T cell receptor beta chains from a single sample sequenced in a study of vaccination effects on CD4 cells after COVID-19. Subsequent to a culture period of 10 to 11 days, CD4+ T cells were isolated. Either the mRNA-1273 or the BNT162b2 vaccine was given to participants as two doses. Antigen specificity for these receptors is unknown. Produced via immunoSEQ multiplex PCR; TCRdb's table is partial and in-frame only. The sample has 40,000 to 50,000 clones; 72% are singletons. Sequencing was performed on CD4+ T cells from PBMCs cultured without peptide, taken after COVID-19 vaccination. These receptors came from a human donor who received a COVID-19 vaccine.

The V and J genes are TRBV6-5 and TRBJ1-2; D is undetermined. V lost 0 bases to trimming and J lost 3 bases, with 14 bases between them. The CDR3 extends over 16 amino acids. Germline V lookup: CDR1 MNHEY, CDR2 SVGAGI. The CDR3 protein is CASSYSGGLDDYGYTF. The DNA of the CDR3 is TGTGCCAGCAGTTACTCCGGCGGGTTGGATGACTATGGCTACACCTTC.

The chain couples TRBV18 to TRBJ2-5, with TRBD1 matching over 8 bases. Germline CDR1 KGHSH, CDR2 LQKENI. This CDR3 has 15 residues. V lost 1 base, J lost 5 bases, and 6 bases stayed unmatched. The CDR3 bases are TGTGCCAGCTCACCACGGCAGGGGGCATTCGAGACCCAGTACTTC. Protein: CASSPRQGAFETQYF.

The J gene is TRBJ2-3, the V gene TRBV19; 8 bases match TRBD1. Trimming at V came to 4 bases and at J to 5 bases, leaving 8 bases not matched to a gene. Germline V gene sequence: CDR1 LNHDA, CDR2 SQIVND (reference sequence). The CDR3 extends over 15 amino acids. The CDR3 DNA follows: TGTGCCAGTAGTACCGGCGACAGGGGAGTAGATACGCAGTATTTT. It translates to CASSTGDRGVDTQYF.

The genes are TRBV7-9 and TRBJ1-4; D gene ambiguous. CDR1 and CDR2 (germline): SEHNR, FQNEAQ (reference sequence). Between the trimmed V and J ends, which lost 2 bases and 7 bases, there was a span of 8 bases. This CDR3 spans 13 amino acids. As DNA, the CDR3 is TGTGCCAGCAGCTTACTGGGCGCTGAAAAACTGTTTTTT. Translating gives CASSLLGAEKLFF. Together with reference TRBV7-9 and TRBJ1-4, the CDR3 gives the full variable domain: DTGVSQNPRHKITKRGQNVTFRCDPISEHNRLYWYRQTLGQGPEFLTYFQNEAQLEKSRLLSDRFSAERPKGSFSTLEIQRTEQGDSAMYLCASSLLGAEKLFFGSGTQLSVL.

This chain joins TRBV3-1 (or the pseudogene TRBV3-2) and TRBJ2-7, with a tentative D call TRBD2 (5 bases). Germline values: CDR1 LGHDT, CDR2 YNNKEL (reference sequence). Trimming shortened V by 1 base and J by 5 bases, and 18 bases separated the two germline ends. The CDR3 has 16 residues. This CDR3 reads CASSQGRRTDVNEQYF. The CDR3 nucleotides are TGTGCCAGCAGCCAAGGAAGAAGGACTGATGTCAACGAGCAGTACTTC.

The chain is built from TRBV6-5 and TRBJ2-3, with D perhaps matching TRBD1 or TRBD2 (7 bases each). The germline CDR1 and CDR2 sequences are MNHEY and SVGAGI. This CDR3 has 12 residues. Trimming stripped 9 bases from V and 8 bases from J, with 15 bases between. This CDR3 reads CASQGGHGTQYF. Written as DNA, the CDR3 is TGTGCCAGTCAGGGGGGGCATGGTACGCAGTATTTT.

This clone was observed a single time. The chain recombines TRBV29-1 with TRBJ1-4, with D perhaps TRBD1 (6 bases). CDR1 SQVTM and CDR2 ANQGSEA come from the germline V gene. CDR3 length: 12 amino acids. Between the trimmed V and J ends, which lost 7 bases and 7 bases, there was a span of 13 bases. The CDR3 loop reads CSAGKGGEKLFF. Written as DNA, the CDR3 is TGCAGCGCCGGGAAAGGGGGTGAAAAACTGTTTTTT.

This chain connects TRBV14 to TRBJ2-7; possibly TRBD2 for D (6 bases). Germline V lookup: CDR1 SGHDN, CDR2 FVKESK. The CDR3 spans 18 residues. Trimming left V 4 bases short and J 0 bases short, with 22 bases between. This chain's CDR3 is CASSPTPTFGGPSYEQYF. The CDR3, as DNA: TGTGCCAGCAGCCCCACGCCCACCTTCGGGGGTCCCTCCTACGAGCAGTACTTC. Combining the CDR3 with reference TRBV14 and TRBJ2-7 gives the whole variable domain EAGVTQFPSHSVIEKGQTVTLRCDPISGHDNLYWYRRVMGKEIKFLLHFVKESKQDESGMPNNRFLAERTGGTYSTLKVQPAELEDSGVYFCASSPTPTFGGPSYEQYFGPGTRLTVT.

J is TRBJ2-7 and V is TRBV18; no definite D call. The CDR3 loop spans 16 amino acids. The V end was cut by 1 base, the J end by 2 bases, with 15 bases between. Germline values: CDR1 KGHSH, CDR2 LQKENI. CDR3 protein: CASSPLHTEFTYEQYF. As DNA, the CDR3 is TGTGCCAGCTCACCACTGCATACAGAATTTACCTACGAGCAGTACTTC.

J is TRBJ1-2 and V is TRBV29-1, with D perhaps TRBD1 (5 bases). Between the trimmed V and J ends, which lost 2 bases and 4 bases, there was a span of 20 bases. Germline loops: CDR1 SQVTM, CDR2 ANQGSEA. The CDR3 has 16 residues. CDR3 residues: CSVEIGTAGLGYGYTF. In DNA, the CDR3 is TGCAGCGTTGAAATTGGAACAGCAGGGCTGGGCTATGGCTACACCTTC.

The chain uses TRBV29-1 and TRBJ1-1; maybe TRBD1 (6 bases). Per the germline V gene, CDR1 is SQVTM and CDR2 is ANQGSEA. CDR3 length equals 14 residues. Trimming shortened V by 2 bases and J by 1 base, and 11 bases separated the two germline ends. The DNA of the CDR3 is TGCAGCGTTGAACGGGGGCAGGGGAACACTGAAGCTTTCTTT. This translates into CSVERGQGNTEAFF. Full variable domain (rest looked up from reference TRBV29-1 and TRBJ1-1): SAVISQKPSRDICQRGTSLTIQCQVDSQVTMMFWYRQQPGQSLTLIATANQGSEATYESGFVIDKFPISRPNLTFSTLTVSNMSPEDSSIYLCSVERGQGNTEAFFGQGTRLTVV.

CDR3 region: CASSPRAVTEAFF. The CDR3 nucleotides are TGTGCCAGCAGCCCGAGGGCTGTCACTGAAGCTTTCTTT. The rearrangement uses TRBV7-9 and TRBJ1-1; D ambiguous. Germline lookup yields CDR1 SEHNR and CDR2 FQNEAQ (reference sequence). The CDR3 contains 13 residues. V was cut by 5 bases and J by 4 bases, with 11 bases left in between.

The rearrangement links TRBV6-2 or TRBV6-3 to TRBJ1-5; D is unresolved. Between the trimmed V and J ends, which lost 2 bases and 2 bases, there was a span of 7 bases. CDR1 is MNHEY and CDR2 is SVGEGT in the germline V gene. The CDR3 covers 14 residues. CDR3 sequence (DNA): TGTGCCAGCAGTTACGGAGGAGGCAATCAGCCCCAGCATTTT. It is translated as CASSYGGGNQPQHF.

This rearrangement joins TRBV10-3 to TRBJ2-1; the D is unclear. Looked up from germline, CDR1 is ENHRY and CDR2 is SYGVKD. The CDR3 runs 15 residues. Trimming stripped 2 bases from V and 0 bases from J, with 8 bases between. The CDR3 protein is CAISERESSYNEQFF. Written as DNA, the CDR3 is TGTGCCATCAGTGAGAGAGAAAGCTCCTACAATGAGCAGTTCTTC.

The gene calls are TRBV5-1 and TRBJ2-7; TRBD2 matches at 9 bases. Trimming took 0 bases from V and 3 from J; bases not matched to a gene: 4. This CDR3 comprises 15 residues. Germline CDR1 and CDR2: SGHRS and YFSETQ. The CDR3 is CASSLEGSGSYEQYF. As DNA, the CDR3 is TGCGCCAGCAGCTTGGAGGGTAGCGGGAGCTACGAGCAGTACTTC.

This clone has only a few counts. The genes are TRBV5-1 and TRBJ2-1, with 7 bases identical to TRBD1. CDR3 length equals 11 residues. Germline CDR1 SGHRS, CDR2 YFSETQ. After removal of 5 bases from V and 7 bases from J, the junction contained 0 bases not matched to a gene. The CDR3 loop reads CASRQGNEQFF. CDR3 bases: TGCGCCAGCAGACAGGGGAATGAGCAGTTCTTC.

The chain recombines TRBV2 with TRBJ1-1; no definite D call. The CDR3 extends over 13 amino acids. V gave up 4 bases and J gave up 1 base, with 7 bases separating them. Germline CDR1 is SNHLY and CDR2 is FYNNEI. In nucleotides, the CDR3 is TGTGCCAGCAGTGGCCAGCCGAACACTGAAGCTTTCTTT. It encodes CASSGQPNTEAFF.

The J gene is TRBJ1-5, the V gene TRBV23-1; D remains unclear. TRBV23-1 belongs to the ORF category, with a function that is uncertain. V was trimmed by 4 bases and J by 2 bases, leaving 15 bases between them. The CDR3 sequence is 16 residues long. For the CDR3, the DNA is TGCGCCAGCAGTCGCGACAACCATACGGGCAATCAGCCCCAGCATTTT. The encoded protein is CASSRDNHTGNQPQHF.

This clone has a single count. J is TRBJ2-2 and V is TRBV11-2; TRBD2 is a possible D gene (5 bases). This CDR3 region has 15 residues. Deletions cut 2 bases from V and 4 bases from J, with 11 bases between. Germline loops: CDR1 SGHAT, CDR2 FQNNGV. CDR3 residues: CASSLFLAGTGELFF. CDR3 nucleotide sequence: TGTGCCAGCAGCTTATTCTTGGCGGGCACCGGGGAGCTGTTTTTT.

The chain recombines TRBV6-5 with TRBJ2-2, with TRBD1 matching 11 bases. The V and J ends lost 6 bases and 4 bases, in that order; junction bases with no gene match: 4. CDR1 is MNHEY and CDR2 is SVGAGI in the germline V gene. The CDR3 spans 15 residues. CDR3 amino acids: CASSGQGAFTGELFF. The CDR3 nucleotides are TGTGCCAGCAGCGGACAGGGGGCGTTCACCGGGGAGCTGTTTTTT.